This entry describes one T cell receptor (beta chain). No cognate antigen has been identified for it. Within one base of it there is no much larger clone, and no base qualities were kept. This specimen comes from a study of shared clonotypes between healthy human individuals (dated by TCRdb to 2020 to 2021). Looking at the study overall: A couple of women and a few men aged 18 to 49 years were included in the cohort. Per donor, three plates each were used for CD4 naive and CD4 memory, two for CD8 naive, and one for CD8 memory. To estimate repertoire size and how much clonotypes are shared between individuals, the study performed deep sequencing of blood TCR repertoires from a handful of healthy adults. To increase sequencing depth and limit assay-specific biases, TCR repertoire library preparation and sequencing were carried out by different laboratories using diverse techniques. Per donor, leukapheresis produced somewhere between about 0.94 and 10 billion PBMCs.

The germline ends are 15 bases apart after V is trimmed by 6 bases and J by 6 bases. CDR1 is given as SGHDN and CDR2 as FVKESK, both from the germline V gene. The CDR3 runs 14 amino acids, cysteine and phenylalanine included. The retained sequence is limited to the CDR3, 42 bases, with the frame set at the first base. Using the deep immunoSEQ assay, TCR CDR3 regions were amplified from genomic DNA by multiplex PCR. Extracted genomic DNA from each cell subset was distributed evenly across all wells of several immunoSEQ 96-well plates, and each plate was treated as a replicate. For sorted subsets, each replicate PCR was loaded with approximately 190 ng genomic DNA, equivalent to about 30,000 T cell genomes. The purified libraries were quantified using a Qubit 3.0 fluorometer, sized with a Bioanalyzer 2100, and then quantified again using the KAPA Library Quantification kit. A separate single-read 150-cycle Illumina NextSeq 550 flow cell was used to sequence each immunoSEQ 96-well plate. The authors' pipeline ran thus. Because the immunoSEQ output included only junctional sequences and no quality scores, the filtering could not be the same as the filtering used for full-length reads. Sequences were annotated with PyIR, a Python wrapper for IgBLAST v1.9, using IMGT germline references to assign V/J genes and CDR3. Reads were removed for weak V/J assignments (E-value above 1e-6), missing CDR3, stop codons, out-of-frame junctions, or ambiguous translated residues. V3J clonotypes were defined as sequences sharing the same inferred V gene, J gene, and CDR3 amino acid sequence. The percentage overlap between two repertoires was calculated by dividing the number of shared unique clonotypes by the size of the smaller repertoire. RTK rarefaction, the Chao1 estimator, and Recon v2.1 estimates of unobserved clonotypes were used to assess repertoire richness. Generation probabilities for all TCRbeta clonotypes obtained by the gDNA method from a handful of donors were computed using OLGA. As stored in TCRdb, this immuneACCESS dataset retains in-frame rearrangements with V and J assigned. A fraction of the clones does not appear; measured against another copy, unresolved V genes explain less than half of the discrepancy, and the remainder lacks a known reason. V, J and clone size reflect that table, while D and trimming were determined from the DNA. The sample table records about 1.4 million clones; roughly 96% of these occur just once. Roughly 1.2% of the sample is in the top ten clones.

Healthy HIV-negative adults with no recently reported acute infections or vaccinations were included as donors. All donors were Caucasian adults living in Nashville, Tennessee, USA. CD4+ T cells were enriched by magnetic negative selection, after which naive cells were positively selected on CD45RA and the negative fraction was taken as the memory subset. Blood was collected by leukapheresis, and PBMCs were isolated by Ficoll-Histopaque density gradient centrifugation and then cryopreserved in liquid nitrogen vapor phase. Purity and quantity of every magnetically sorted T cell population were checked by analytical flow cytometry. From each sorted fraction, genomic DNA was isolated and quantified by UV absorbance on a Nanodrop 2000c. Results and caveats for the whole study, not just this receptor: Rarefaction of sorted-subset datasets indicated incomplete sequencing despite the large sequencing depth. When a handful of donors were compared, the shared fraction of clonotypes was 5% to 6.5% for naive CD4, less than 4% for naive CD8, more than 2% for memory CD4, and roughly 0.43% for memory CD8. The genetic and exposure-history diversity represented was limited by the small number of donors. Naive subsets generally had larger estimated clonotype richness than memory subsets did. Clonotypes shared by all four sorted-subset donors showed higher generation probabilities than non-shared clonotypes. Based on pairwise subsampling, the degree of clonotype sharing among donors was expected to be affected by sequencing depth. Sampling was restricted to blood, and TCR repertoires in tissue are likely to differ from TCR repertoires in blood.

The receptor comes from a man younger than 45 in good health. This chain is built from TRBV14 and TRBJ2-1, with TRBD1 perhaps the D gene, on 5 matching bases. Sample: naive CD4+ T cells sorted from blood. According to the study, the label for this sample's cell subset or site signals: CD45RA+ positively selected. The nucleotide sequence is given as TGTGCCAGCAGTCCAGGGTTGGTGGGCAATGAGCAGTTCTTC. Translated, it reads CASSPGLVGNEQFF. With all but the CDR3 taken from the reference TRBV14 and TRBJ2-1 genes, the full variable domain is: EAGVTQFPSHSVIEKGQTVTLRCDPISGHDNLYWYRRVMGKEIKFLLHFVKESKQDESGMPNNRFLAERTGGTYSTLKVQPAELEDSGVYFCASSPGLVGNEQFFGPGTRLTVL.